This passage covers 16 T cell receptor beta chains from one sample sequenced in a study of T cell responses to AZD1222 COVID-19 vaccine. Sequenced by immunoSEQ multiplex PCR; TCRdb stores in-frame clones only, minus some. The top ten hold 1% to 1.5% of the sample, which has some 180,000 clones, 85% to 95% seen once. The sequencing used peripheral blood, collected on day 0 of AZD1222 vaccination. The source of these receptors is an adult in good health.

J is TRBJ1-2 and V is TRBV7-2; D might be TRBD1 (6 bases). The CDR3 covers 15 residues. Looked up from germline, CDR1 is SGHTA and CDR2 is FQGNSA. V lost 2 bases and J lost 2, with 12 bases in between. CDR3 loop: CASSLTGTMNYGYTF. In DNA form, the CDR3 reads TGTGCCAGCAGCTTAACCGGGACAATGAACTATGGCTACACCTTC.

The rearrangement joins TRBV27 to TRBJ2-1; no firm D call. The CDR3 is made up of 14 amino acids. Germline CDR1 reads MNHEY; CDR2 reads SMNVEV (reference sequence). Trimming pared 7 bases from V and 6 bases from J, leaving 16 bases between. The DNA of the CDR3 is TGTGCCAGCATGTTGTCAATGACGAGCAATGAGCAGTTCTTC. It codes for CASMLSMTSNEQFF.

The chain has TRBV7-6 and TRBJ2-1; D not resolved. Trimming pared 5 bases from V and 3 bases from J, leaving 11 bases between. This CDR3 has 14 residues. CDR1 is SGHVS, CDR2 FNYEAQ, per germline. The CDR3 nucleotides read TGTGCCAGCAGCCGGGCCCCTTTCTACAATGAGCAGTTCTTC. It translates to CASSRAPFYNEQFF.

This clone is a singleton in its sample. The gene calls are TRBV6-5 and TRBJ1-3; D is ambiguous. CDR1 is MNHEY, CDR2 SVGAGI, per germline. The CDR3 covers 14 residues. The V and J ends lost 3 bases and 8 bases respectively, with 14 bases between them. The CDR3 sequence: CASSYGRVWDTIYF. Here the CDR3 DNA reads TGTGCCAGCAGTTATGGCAGAGTTTGGGACACCATATATTTT.

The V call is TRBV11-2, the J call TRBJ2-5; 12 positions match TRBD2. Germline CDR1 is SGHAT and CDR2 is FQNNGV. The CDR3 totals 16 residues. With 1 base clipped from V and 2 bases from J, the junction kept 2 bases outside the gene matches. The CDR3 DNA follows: TGTGCCAGCAGCTTAGCGCTAGCGGGGGGGCAAGAGACCCAGTACTTC. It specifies CASSLALAGGQETQYF.

This CDR3 reads CASRQNPGGEGYTF. Written as DNA, the CDR3 is TGCGCCAGCAGACAAAACCCAGGGGGCGAGGGCTACACCTTC. The gene calls are TRBV5-1 and TRBJ1-2; 8 nucleotides line up with TRBD1. Trimming cost V 5 bases and J 8 bases; bases outside gene matches: 11. This CDR3 spans 14 amino acids. The V gene's germline CDR1 is SGHRS and CDR2 YFSETQ.

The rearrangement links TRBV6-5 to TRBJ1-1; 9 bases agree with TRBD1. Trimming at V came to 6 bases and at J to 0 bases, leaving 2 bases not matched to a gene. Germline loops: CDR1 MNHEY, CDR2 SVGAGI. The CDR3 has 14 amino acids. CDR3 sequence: CASRGQGLNTEAFF. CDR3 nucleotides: TGTGCCAGCAGAGGACAGGGGCTGAACACTGAAGCTTTCTTT.

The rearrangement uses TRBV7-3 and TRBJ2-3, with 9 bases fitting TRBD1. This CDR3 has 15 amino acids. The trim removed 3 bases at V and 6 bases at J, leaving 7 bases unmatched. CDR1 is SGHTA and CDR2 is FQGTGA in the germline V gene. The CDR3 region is CASSFDRGSLDTQYF. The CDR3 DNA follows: TGTGCCAGCAGCTTTGACAGGGGGTCGCTTGATACGCAGTATTTT.

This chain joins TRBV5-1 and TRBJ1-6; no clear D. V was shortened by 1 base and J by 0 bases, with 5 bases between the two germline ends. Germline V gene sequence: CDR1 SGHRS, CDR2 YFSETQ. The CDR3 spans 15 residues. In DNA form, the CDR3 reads TGCGCCAGCAGCTTGAGTAGCTCCTATAATTCACCCCTCCACTTT. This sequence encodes CASSLSSSYNSPLHF.

CDR3 protein: CASSFGELFF. CDR3 in DNA: TGTGCCAGCAGCTTCGGGGAGCTGTTTTTT. V and J are TRBV5-8 and TRBJ2-2; no definite D call. The CDR3 has 10 residues. V lost 2 bases and J lost 7, with 0 bases in between. Per the germline V gene, CDR1 is SGHTS and CDR2 is YDEGEE.

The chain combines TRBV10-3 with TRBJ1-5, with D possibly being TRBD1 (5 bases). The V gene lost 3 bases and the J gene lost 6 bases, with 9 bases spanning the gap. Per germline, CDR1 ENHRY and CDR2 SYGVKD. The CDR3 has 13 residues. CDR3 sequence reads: CAISDGGSQPQHF. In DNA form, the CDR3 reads TGTGCCATCAGTGATGGGGGAAGTCAGCCCCAGCATTTT.

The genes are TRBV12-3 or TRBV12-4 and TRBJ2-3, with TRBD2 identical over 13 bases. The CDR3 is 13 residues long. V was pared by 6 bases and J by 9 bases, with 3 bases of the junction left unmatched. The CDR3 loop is CASSPGLAGTQYF. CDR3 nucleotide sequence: TGTGCCAGCAGCCCGGGACTAGCGGGGACGCAGTATTTT.

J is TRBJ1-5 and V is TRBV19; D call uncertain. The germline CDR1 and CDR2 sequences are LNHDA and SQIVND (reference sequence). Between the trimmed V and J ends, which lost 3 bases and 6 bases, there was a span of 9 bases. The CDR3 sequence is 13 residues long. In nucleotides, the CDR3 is TGTGCCAGTAGTATTCAGACCTTTCAGCCCCAGCATTTT. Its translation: CASSIQTFQPQHF.

Here the CDR3 reads CASSTGGSTEAFF. The CDR3 bases are TGTGCCAGCAGTACAGGAGGGAGCACTGAAGCTTTCTTT. V gene TRBV7-9 combines with J gene TRBJ1-1; TRBD1 is a possible D gene (5 bases). V lost 6 bases and J 4 bases, leaving 12 bases between the germline ends. The CDR3 contains 13 residues. Per germline, CDR1 SEHNR and CDR2 FQNEAQ (reference sequence).

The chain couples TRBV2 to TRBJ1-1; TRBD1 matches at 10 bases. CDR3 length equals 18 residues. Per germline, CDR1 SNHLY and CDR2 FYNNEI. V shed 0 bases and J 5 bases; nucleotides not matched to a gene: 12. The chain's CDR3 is CASSEAYVRTGGFTEAFF. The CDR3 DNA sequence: TGTGCCAGCAGTGAAGCATATGTTAGGACAGGGGGTTTTACTGAAGCTTTCTTT.

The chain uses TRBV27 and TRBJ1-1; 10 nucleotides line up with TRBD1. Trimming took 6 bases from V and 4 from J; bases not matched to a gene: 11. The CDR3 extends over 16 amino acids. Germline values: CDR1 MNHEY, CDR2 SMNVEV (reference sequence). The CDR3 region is CASSPDRGLEITEAFF. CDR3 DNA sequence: TGTGCCAGCAGCCCTGACAGGGGGCTGGAGATCACTGAAGCTTTCTTT.